The present entry profiles one T cell receptor (beta chain) with its context. Individual cDNA molecules had unique molecular identifiers attached to them by the library. TCRdb redid the calling of the RACE reads with MiXCR, one entry per CDR3 protein. The repertoire holds 300,000 to 350,000 distinct CDR3 sequences, with around 7% as singletons. The ends lost 8 bases at V and 2 bases at J; junction bases unmatched: 12. CDR1 KGHSH and CDR2 LQKENI come from the germline V gene. This CDR3 region has 16 residues. These data are taken from a study of human T cells and chemical hapten exposure. Background on the study: Diphenylcyclopropenone was administered weekly to the scalp of patients throughout the approximately 24-week study.

Time point denoted: patch test 1, 2 weeks after DPC sensitization. Treatment noted: therapeutic diphenylcyclopropenone sensitization with weekly scalp DPC. This chain links TRBV18 with TRBJ2-3; 8 nucleotides match TRBD2. The sequence came from a woman aged 18-29 years with alopecia areata. Some clones in this sample may be carry-over from other donors' samples. The sample was whole blood, taken in connection with sensitization to the hapten diphenylcyclopropenone (DPC). The CDR3 region has the DNA TGTGCCAGCCAAGGCCAAGGCGGGGGGTACACAGATACGCAGTATTTT. This translates into CASQGQGGGYTDTQYF.